This TCR beta chain was profiled in a study of OX40 agonist ivuxolimab in advanced cancers. Whole-study context: Patients got intravenous ivuxolimab at 0.01 to 10 mg/kg every 2 weeks.

Sequenced by immunoSEQ multiplex PCR; TCRdb stores in-frame clones only, minus some. There are some 76,000 clones in the sample; 92% occur only once, and less than 10% lies in the top ten. The study sampled blood at baseline, cycle 4 day 1, and cycle 7 day 1. The TCR sequence derives from an adult with an advanced solid tumor such as melanoma, head and neck, liver or kidney cancer. Sequenced here: CD4+ or CD8+ T cells sorted from blood, sampled in a trial of the OX40 agonist ivuxolimab.

CDR3 region: CASSPGQVGYEQYF. For the CDR3, the DNA is TGTGCCAGCAGTCCCGGACAGGTGGGGTACGAGCAGTACTTC. This chain uses TRBV27 with TRBJ2-7; 7 bases match TRBD1. With V trimmed by 5 bases and J by 4 bases, 8 bases remained unmatched. Germline V gene sequence: CDR1 MNHEY, CDR2 SMNVEV (reference sequence). The CDR3 length is 14 residues.